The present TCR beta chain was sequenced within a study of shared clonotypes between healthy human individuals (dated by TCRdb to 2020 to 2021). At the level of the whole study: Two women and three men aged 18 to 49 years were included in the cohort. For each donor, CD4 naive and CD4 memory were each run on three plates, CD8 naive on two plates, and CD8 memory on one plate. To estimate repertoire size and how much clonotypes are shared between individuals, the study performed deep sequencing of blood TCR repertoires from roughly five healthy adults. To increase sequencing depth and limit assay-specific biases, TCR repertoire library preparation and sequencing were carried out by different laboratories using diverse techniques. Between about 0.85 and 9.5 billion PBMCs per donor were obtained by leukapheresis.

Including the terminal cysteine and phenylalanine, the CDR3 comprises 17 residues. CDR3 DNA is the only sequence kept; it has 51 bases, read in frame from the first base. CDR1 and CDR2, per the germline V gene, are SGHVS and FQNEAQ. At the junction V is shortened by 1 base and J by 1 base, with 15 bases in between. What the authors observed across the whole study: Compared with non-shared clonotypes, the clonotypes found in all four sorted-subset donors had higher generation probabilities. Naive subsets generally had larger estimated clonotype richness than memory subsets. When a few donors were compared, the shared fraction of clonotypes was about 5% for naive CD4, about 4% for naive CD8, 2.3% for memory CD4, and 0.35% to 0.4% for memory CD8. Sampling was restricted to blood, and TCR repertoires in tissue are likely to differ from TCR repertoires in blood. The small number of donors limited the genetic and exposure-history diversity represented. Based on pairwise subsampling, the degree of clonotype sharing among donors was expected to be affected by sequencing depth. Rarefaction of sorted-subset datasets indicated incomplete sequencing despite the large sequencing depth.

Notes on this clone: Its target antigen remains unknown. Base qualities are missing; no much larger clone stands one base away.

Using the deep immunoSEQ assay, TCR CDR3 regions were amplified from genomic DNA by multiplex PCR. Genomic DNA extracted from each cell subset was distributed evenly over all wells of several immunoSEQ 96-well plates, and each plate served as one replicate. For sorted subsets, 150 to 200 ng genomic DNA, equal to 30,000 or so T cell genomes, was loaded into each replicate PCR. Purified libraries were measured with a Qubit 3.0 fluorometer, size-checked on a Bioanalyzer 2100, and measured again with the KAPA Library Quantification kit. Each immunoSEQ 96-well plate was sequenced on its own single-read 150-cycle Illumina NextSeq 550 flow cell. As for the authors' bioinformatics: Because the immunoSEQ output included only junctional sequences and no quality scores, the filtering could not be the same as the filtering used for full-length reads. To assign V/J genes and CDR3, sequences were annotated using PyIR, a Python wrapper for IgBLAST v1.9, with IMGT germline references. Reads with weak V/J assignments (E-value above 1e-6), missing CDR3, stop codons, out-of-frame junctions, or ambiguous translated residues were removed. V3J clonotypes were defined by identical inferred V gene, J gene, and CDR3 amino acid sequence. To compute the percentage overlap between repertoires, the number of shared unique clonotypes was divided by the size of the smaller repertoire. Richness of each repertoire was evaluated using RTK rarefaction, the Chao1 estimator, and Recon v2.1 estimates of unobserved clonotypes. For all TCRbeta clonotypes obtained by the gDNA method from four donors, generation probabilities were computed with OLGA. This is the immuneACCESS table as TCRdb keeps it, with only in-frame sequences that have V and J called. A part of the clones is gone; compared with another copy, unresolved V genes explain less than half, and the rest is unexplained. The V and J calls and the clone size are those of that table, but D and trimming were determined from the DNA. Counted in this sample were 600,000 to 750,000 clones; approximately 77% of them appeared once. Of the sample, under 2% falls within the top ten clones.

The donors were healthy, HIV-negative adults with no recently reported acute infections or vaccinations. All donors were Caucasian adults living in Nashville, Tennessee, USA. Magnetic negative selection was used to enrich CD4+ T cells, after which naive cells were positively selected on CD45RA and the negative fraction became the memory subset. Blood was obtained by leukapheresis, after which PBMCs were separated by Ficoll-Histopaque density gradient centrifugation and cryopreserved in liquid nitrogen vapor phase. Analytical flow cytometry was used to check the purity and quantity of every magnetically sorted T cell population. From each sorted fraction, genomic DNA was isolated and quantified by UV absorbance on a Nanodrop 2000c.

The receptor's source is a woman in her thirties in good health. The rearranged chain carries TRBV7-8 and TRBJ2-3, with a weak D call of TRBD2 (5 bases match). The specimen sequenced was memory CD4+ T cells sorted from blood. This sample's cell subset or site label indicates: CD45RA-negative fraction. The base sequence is TGTGCCAGCAGCTTAGTATTCTTCGGGGTGGGCACAGATACGCAGTATTTT. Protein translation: CASSLVFFGVGTDTQYF.